This T cell receptor (beta chain) was profiled in a study of cytomegalovirus exposure and HLA in healthy donors. PCR employed 60 Vbeta and 13 Jbeta primers. Data came from immunoSEQ multiplex PCR; TCRdb stores just in-frame clones and leaves some out. The sample includes about 88,000 clones. The CDR3 extends over 13 amino acids. Deletions cut 3 bases from V and 2 bases from J, with 7 bases between. Looked up from germline, CDR1 is KGHSH and CDR2 is LQKENI. The sequencing input was PBMCs. The genes are TRBV18 and TRBJ1-1, with D unclear. This TCR came from a girl under 18 in good health and CMV-seropositive. For the CDR3, the DNA is TGTGCCAGCTCACCTGGAGCTAACACTGAAGCTTTCTTT. It codes for CASSPGANTEAFF.